This TCR beta chain comes out of a study of early T cells in non-severe SARS-CoV-2 infection. Study-wide context: Sequencing was performed on bulk RNA from unsorted whole blood, leaving chains unpaired. Regarding the study as a whole: The VDJdb matching leaned toward anti-spike CD8 responses and overlooked private and CD4 specificities.

Separate cDNA molecules each had unique molecular identifiers attached to them. TCRdb re-derived calls from the 5' RACE reads in MiXCR, one entry per CDR3 protein. Of 55,000 to 65,000 distinct CDR3 sequences in the sample, roughly 12% were seen once. On this clonotype itself: Its antigen is currently unknown.

Germline trimming cut 2 bases from V and 7 bases from J; bases unmatched to any gene: 2. The CDR3 covers 13 residues. This sample comprised whole blood, obtained at baseline. The chain joins TRBV12-3 or TRBV12-4 to TRBJ2-4; 7 bases map to TRBD2. The TCR originated in an adult who was a healthcare worker with PCR-confirmed SARS-CoV-2 infection or an uninfected control (not recorded which). Here the CDR3 reads CASSLREGNIQYF. The CDR3 DNA sequence: TGTGCCAGCAGTTTAAGGGAGGGGAACATTCAGTACTTC.